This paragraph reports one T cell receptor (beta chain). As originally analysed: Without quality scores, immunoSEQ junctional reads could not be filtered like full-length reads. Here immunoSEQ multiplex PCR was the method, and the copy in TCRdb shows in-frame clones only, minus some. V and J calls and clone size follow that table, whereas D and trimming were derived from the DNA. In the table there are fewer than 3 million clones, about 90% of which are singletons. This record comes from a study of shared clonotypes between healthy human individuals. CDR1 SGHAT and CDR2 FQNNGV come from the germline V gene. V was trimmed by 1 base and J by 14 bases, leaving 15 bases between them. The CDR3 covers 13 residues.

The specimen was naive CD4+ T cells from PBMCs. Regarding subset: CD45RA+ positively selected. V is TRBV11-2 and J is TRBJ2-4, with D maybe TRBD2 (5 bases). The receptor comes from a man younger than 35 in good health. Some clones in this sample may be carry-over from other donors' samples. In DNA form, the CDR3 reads TGTGCCAGCAGCTTAGGGTCGAGGGAGAGAGAGTACTTC. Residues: CASSLGSREREYF.